This entry describes one TCR beta chain. Its matching antigen is unknown. The length of the CDR3 is 16 residues. Trimming shortened V by 0 bases and J by 4 bases, and 12 bases separated the two germline ends. Germline CDR1 LGHNA, CDR2 YNFKEQ. Sequencing used immunoSEQ multiplex PCR; TCRdb keeps in-frame clones, though not all of them. The table shows about 60,000 clones, with over 85% occurring only once. This entry comes from a study of OX40 agonist ivuxolimab in advanced cancers. Study findings and constraints: Average numbers of expanded clones were greater in CD8+ T cells than in CD4+. At doses 0.1 to 3.0 mg/kg, CD4+ and CD8+ clones expanded.

The starting material was CD4+ or CD8+ T cells sorted from blood, obtained in a trial of the OX40 agonist ivuxolimab. The chain recombines TRBV4-2 with TRBJ2-2; D is perhaps TRBD2 (6 bases). The sequence came from an adult with an advanced solid tumor such as melanoma, head and neck, liver or kidney cancer. Here the CDR3 DNA reads TGTGCCAGCAGCCAAGATCCGGGGGTACTCACCGGGGAGCTGTTTTTT. Protein: CASSQDPGVLTGELFF.